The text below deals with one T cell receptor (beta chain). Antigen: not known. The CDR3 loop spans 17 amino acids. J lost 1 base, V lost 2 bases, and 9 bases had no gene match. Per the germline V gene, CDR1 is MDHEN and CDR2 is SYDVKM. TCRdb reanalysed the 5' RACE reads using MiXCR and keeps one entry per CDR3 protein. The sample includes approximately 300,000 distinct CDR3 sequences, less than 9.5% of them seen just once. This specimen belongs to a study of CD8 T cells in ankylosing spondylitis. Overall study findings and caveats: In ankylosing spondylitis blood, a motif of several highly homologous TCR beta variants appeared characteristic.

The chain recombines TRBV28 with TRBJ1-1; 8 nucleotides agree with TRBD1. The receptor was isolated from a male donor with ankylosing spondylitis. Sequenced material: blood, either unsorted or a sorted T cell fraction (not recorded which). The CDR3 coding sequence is TGTGCCAGCAGTTTAATGATTTCGGGGACAGGGAACACTGAAGCTTTCTTT. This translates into CASSLMISGTGNTEAFF.